Following are 18 T cell receptor beta chains from one sample sequenced in a study of control samples from healthy donors and cancer patients. TCRdb's table, derived via immunoSEQ multiplex PCR, lists solely in-frame clones and lacks some. The sample carries 170,000 or so clones, 90% to 95% recorded once. Sequencing used blood. These receptors came from a man aged 18 to 29 in good health.

The J gene is TRBJ1-5, the V gene TRBV7-2, with no clear D. The CDR3 extends over 15 amino acids. V dropped 0 bases and J dropped 5 bases, with 11 bases sitting between them. From germline, CDR1 is SGHTA and CDR2 FQGNSA. The CDR3 DNA sequence: TGTGCCAGCAGCTTAGCGGCAAATTCATATCAGCCCCAGCATTTT. Protein product: CASSLAANSYQPQHF. Complete variable domain (other parts from reference TRBV7-2 and TRBJ1-5): GAGVSQSPSNKVTEKGKDVELRCDPISGHTALYWYRQSLGQGLEFLIYFQGNSAPDKSGLPSDRFSAERTGGSVSTLTIQRTQQEDSAVYLCASSLAANSYQPQHFGDGTRLSIL.

This clone is a singleton in its sample. CDR3: CASTGSYNSPLHF. DNA of the CDR3: TGTGCCAGCACGGGCTCCTATAATTCACCCCTCCACTTT. V and J are TRBV27 and TRBJ1-6; unclear D gene. This CDR3 contains 13 residues. Trimming pared 7 bases from V and 0 bases from J, leaving 4 bases between. In germline, CDR1 is MNHEY, CDR2 SMNVEV (reference sequence).

V gene TRBV7-3 combines with J gene TRBJ2-2; D uncertain. The CDR3 loop spans 18 amino acids. Germline loops: CDR1 SGHTA, CDR2 FQGTGA. The V end was cut by 3 bases, the J end by 6 bases, with 23 bases between. The CDR3 bases are TGTGCCAGCAGCTTGAGATCCCAGAGGCAGTTTGACGCCGGGGAGCTGTTTTTT. Translating it yields CASSLRSQRQFDAGELFF.

The rearrangement joins TRBV11-2 to TRBJ1-5; 8 bases agree with TRBD1. Germline-derived CDR1 and CDR2 are SGHAT and FQNNGV. With 5 bases clipped from V and 2 bases from J, the junction kept 5 bases outside the gene matches. The CDR3 contains 15 residues. CDR3 amino acids: CASSPGQGGNQPQHF. For the CDR3, the DNA is TGTGCCAGCAGCCCAGGACAGGGCGGCAATCAGCCCCAGCATTTT.

CDR3 in amino acids: CASSSPSTDTQYF. Here the CDR3 DNA reads TGCGCCAGCAGTTCACCTAGCACAGATACGCAGTATTTT. The chain couples TRBV5-1 to TRBJ2-3; D gene uncertain. V lost 5 bases and J 0 bases, leaving 7 bases between the germline ends. Germline CDR1 and CDR2: SGHRS and YFSETQ. This CDR3 is built from 13 residues.

The chain couples TRBV7-3 to TRBJ1-6, with TRBD1 as a possible D gene (6 bases). CDR1 and CDR2 (germline): SGHTA, FQGTGA. CDR3 size: 17 residues. V lost 4 bases to trimming and J lost 0 bases, with 13 bases between them. The CDR3 DNA sequence: TGTGCCAGCAGCTCCCTTAGGGGGGGCTCCTATAATTCACCCCTCCACTTT. Translated, it gives CASSSLRGGSYNSPLHF. Based on the CDR3 plus reference TRBV7-3 and TRBJ1-6, the full variable domain is GAGVSQTPSNKVTEKGKYVELRCDPISGHTALYWYRQSLGQGPEFLIYFQGTGAADDSGLPNDRFFAVRPEGSVSTLKIQRTERGDSAVYLCASSSLRGGSYNSPLHFGNGTRLTVT.

The chain links TRBV9 to TRBJ2-2, with D uncertain. CDR1 SGDLS and CDR2 YYNGEE come from the germline V gene. V lost 0 bases to trimming and J lost 4 bases, with 10 bases between them. CDR3 length: 15 amino acids. This CDR3 is CASSVAGVPTGELFF. DNA for the CDR3: TGTGCCAGCAGCGTAGCTGGCGTGCCCACCGGGGAGCTGTTTTTT.

The chain has TRBV19 and TRBJ2-2; D is possibly TRBD1 or TRBD2 (6 bases each). The CDR3 is 14 amino acids. The germline V and J ends were trimmed by 5 bases and 3 bases, with 10 bases remaining between them. Per the germline V gene, CDR1 is LNHDA and CDR2 is SQIVND (reference sequence). The CDR3 reads CASSGGPYTGELFF. As DNA, the CDR3 is TGTGCCAGTAGTGGGGGGCCCTACACCGGGGAGCTGTTTTTT.

The chain has TRBV5-8 and TRBJ1-2; D is undetermined. The V and J ends lost 0 bases and 5 bases respectively, with 2 bases between them. Looked up from germline, CDR1 is SGHTS and CDR2 is YDEGEE. The CDR3 spans 11 residues. CDR3 in amino acids: CASSLGYGYTF. CDR3 DNA sequence: TGTGCCAGCAGCTTGGGTTATGGCTACACCTTC.

V usage is TRBV25-1 and J usage is TRBJ2-2; the match to TRBD1 covers 7 bases. The CDR3 spans 16 residues. Losses at the gene ends were 1 base for V and 5 bases for J; bases not matched to a gene: 7. CDR1 is MGHDK, CDR2 SYGVNS, per germline. The CDR3, as DNA: TGTGCCAGCAGTGAATGGGGGACAGTAACTACCGGGGAGCTGTTTTTT. Amino acid sequence: CASSEWGTVTTGELFF.

This clone was observed once. The genes are TRBV4-1 and TRBJ1-2; the D gene is possibly TRBD1 (5 bases). Deletions cut 5 bases from V and 6 bases from J, with 7 bases between. The V gene's germline CDR1 is MGHRA and CDR2 YSYEKL. The CDR3 spans 11 residues. CDR3 region: CASSWGDGYTF. The CDR3 nucleotides are TGCGCCAGCAGCTGGGGGGATGGCTACACCTTC.

The chain is built from TRBV4-1 and TRBJ2-1, with a possible D match to TRBD2 (5 bases). V was pared by 1 base and J by 3 bases, with 13 bases between. This CDR3 is 16 amino acids long. The germline CDR1 and CDR2 sequences are MGHRA and YSYEKL. In nucleotides, the CDR3 is TGCGCCAGCAGCCAAGTAGAATGGGCGGGCTACAATGAGCAGTTCTTC. Its protein is CASSQVEWAGYNEQFF.

This clone appeared once. This chain's CDR3 is CASSPPLGNEQFF. CDR3 bases: TGTGCCAGCAGTCCCCCCTTGGGAAATGAGCAGTTCTTC. The chain employs TRBV12-3 or TRBV12-4 and TRBJ2-1; D is unresolved. This CDR3 contains 13 residues. Trimming cost V 5 bases and J 7 bases, with 12 bases left between them.

The chain joins TRBV12-5 to TRBJ2-2, with 7 nucleotides matching TRBD2. Germline loops: CDR1 LGHNT, CDR2 FRNRAP. V dropped 2 bases and J dropped 2; count of bases not matched to a gene: 2. There are 15 residues in the CDR3. The CDR3 bases are TGTGCTAGTGGTTTGACGGGACTAAACACCGGGGAGCTGTTTTTT. Protein product: CASGLTGLNTGELFF.

This sequence joins TRBV2 and TRBJ2-7, with 8 bases fitting TRBD1. CDR1 and CDR2 (germline): SNHLY, FYNNEI. The J segment lost 7 bases and the V segment lost 5 bases, leaving 10 bases of the junction unmatched. The CDR3 totals 14 residues. The CDR3, as DNA: TGTGCCAGCAGTTACCAGGGGGCAGGTGGGGAGCAGTACTTC. As protein: CASSYQGAGGEQYF.

V is TRBV24-1 and J is TRBJ2-2; TRBD2 agrees at 9 bases. Per germline, CDR1 KGHDR and CDR2 SFDVKD. J was trimmed by 3 bases and V by 5 bases; bases with no gene match: 12. The CDR3 loop spans 18 amino acids. In nucleotides, the CDR3 is TGTGCCACCAGTGGTTTCGCCGGGGTAGCGGGGGACACCGGGGAGCTGTTTTTT. Translating it yields CATSGFAGVAGDTGELFF.

This clone has only a few counts. V is TRBV25-1 and J is TRBJ2-4; D is possibly TRBD2 (5 bases). There are 13 residues in the CDR3. The germline V gene encodes CDR1 MGHDK and CDR2 SYGVNS. V lost 5 bases and J lost 7, with 12 bases in between. The chain's CDR3 is CASSFGGLNIQYF. The CDR3 nucleotides read TGTGCCAGCAGTTTTGGAGGACTTAACATTCAGTACTTC.

V gene TRBV7-6 combines with J gene TRBJ2-7; 9 bases agree with TRBD1. The J segment lost 1 base and the V segment lost 8 bases, leaving 3 bases of the junction unmatched. The CDR3 is 13 amino acids. Germline CDR1 SGHVS, CDR2 FNYEAQ. CDR3 protein: CASLGQGSYEQYF. The CDR3 DNA follows: TGTGCCAGCTTGGGACAGGGATCCTACGAGCAGTACTTC.